What follows describes a single T cell receptor (beta chain). CDR1 is MGHDK, CDR2 SYGVNS, per germline. V lost 3 bases to trimming and J lost 2 bases; unmatched junction nucleotides: 13. The CDR3 sequence is 17 residues long. This entry is derived from a study of blood T cell repertoires in COVID-19. Using immunoSEQ multiplex PCR, the repertoire was profiled, and TCRdb retains in-frame clones only, with some absent. The table records 110,000 to 150,000 clones, around 81% of them present only once. The chain employs TRBV25-1 and TRBJ2-7; TRBD1 matches 7 bases. This TCR derives from a woman aged 50 to 65 with acute or convalescent COVID-19. What was sequenced was peripheral blood. CDR3 DNA: TGTGCCAGCAGTGAGTTTGCGACAGGGAACCTACCCTACGAGCAGTACTTC. Translating it yields CASSEFATGNLPYEQYF.